This T cell receptor beta chain was captured in a study of blood T cell repertoires in COVID-19. Study in general: The United States, Italy and Spain provided the acute and convalescent COVID-19 samples.

In the study's own analysis: Reference gene primer amplification in the assay estimated nucleated cell counts. Sequencing used immunoSEQ multiplex PCR; TCRdb keeps in-frame clones, though not all of them. V, J and clone size derive from that table, while D and trimming were established from the DNA sequence. This table holds some 230,000 clones, 70% to 90% found once. CDR3 length: 16 residues. With 5 bases clipped from V and 2 bases from J, the junction kept 9 bases outside the gene matches. Germline CDR1 and CDR2: SGHVS and FQNEAQ. The sequence was collected from a man aged 35 to 55 with acute or convalescent COVID-19. Sequenced input: peripheral blood. This chain links TRBV7-8 with TRBJ2-3; 8 bases match TRBD2. The CDR3 loop reads CASSLTRGAYTDTQYF. DNA of the CDR3: TGTGCCAGCAGCCTAACGCGGGGGGCCTACACAGATACGCAGTATTTT.